These T cell receptor beta chains were read from a single sample in a study of glioma-infiltrating T cells after dendritic cell vaccination. Repertoires were generated with immunoSEQ multiplex PCR, while TCRdb's copy carries only in-frame clones and drops some. The table records 99,000 or so clones, nearly 90% of them present only once. This specimen consisted of blood, obtained after dendritic cell vaccination. All receptors derive from a human donor with glioblastoma. Each CDR3 is given with its conserved first and last residue. A D gene is named only where the DNA matches it firmly. Clone size is not always given. Where it is, it says once, few, many or a class for expanded clones.

D	V	J	size	CDR3	DNA
-	TRBV25-1	TRBJ2-5	-	CASSDSGTDAGTQYF	TGTGCCAGCAGTGACTCCGGGACTGACGCAGGGACCCAGTACTTC
TRBD1	TRBV18	TRBJ1-2	-	CASSPSPGTDYGYTF	TGTGCCAGCTCACCGTCCCCCGGGACAGACTATGGCTACACCTTC
-	TRBV11-2	TRBJ1-2	-	CASSQGTYGYTF	TGTGCCAGCAGCCAGGGGACCTATGGCTACACCTTC
-	TRBV7-9	TRBJ1-6	-	CASSLPRVGNSPLHF	TGTGCCAGCAGCTTACCCCGGGTCGGGAATTCACCCCTCCACTTT
-	TRBV7-2	TRBJ2-3	-	CASSLDGPRTDTQYF	TGTGCCAGCAGCTTAGATGGGCCTCGCACAGATACGCAGTATTTT
TRBD2	TRBV7-3	TRBJ2-1	-	CASSPLAGGPLEQFF	TGTGCCAGCAGCCCCCTAGCGGGAGGGCCTCTTGAGCAGTTCTTC
-	TRBV6-5	TRBJ1-3	-	CASRPEIAGNTIYF	TGTGCCAGCAGACCAGAAATTGCTGGAAACACCATATATTTT
-	TRBV2	TRBJ2-2	-	CASSLGITGTGELFF	TGTGCCAGCAGTCTGGGGATTACAGGGACCGGGGAGCTGTTTTTT
-	TRBV2	TRBJ2-1	few	CASSGGPLDEQFF	TGTGCCAGCAGTGGAGGCCCGCTGGATGAGCAGTTCTTC
-	TRBV30	TRBJ1-4	-	CAWSVLGEKLFF	TGTGCCTGGAGTGTACTGGGCGAAAAACTGTTTTTT
-	TRBV9	TRBJ2-2	-	CASSTPLRAPGAGELFF	TGTGCCAGCAGCACACCTTTACGCGCCCCCGGGGCCGGGGAGCTGTTTTTT
TRBD2	TRBV28	TRBJ2-1	-	CASTETGGVDEQFF	TGTGCCAGCACGGAGACGGGAGGTGTCGATGAGCAGTTCTTC
-	TRBV7-9	TRBJ2-1	few	CASSPGRASYNEQFF	TGTGCCAGCAGCCCCGGCAGGGCCTCCTACAATGAGCAGTTCTTC
-	TRBV11-2	TRBJ2-1	-	CASSTRLSLGPISYNEQFF	TGTGCCAGCAGCACCCGACTCTCCTTAGGCCCAATTTCCTACAATGAGCAGTTCTTC
-	TRBV4-1	TRBJ1-5	-	CASSQGRGDQPQHF	TGCGCCAGCAGCCAAGGCCGGGGGGATCAGCCCCAGCATTTT
-	TRBV19	TRBJ1-1	-	CASSIDRGRTEAFF	TGTGCCAGTAGTATAGACAGGGGACGAACTGAAGCTTTCTTT
TRBD1	TRBV6-1	TRBJ1-4	-	CASSEGTGGEKLFF	TGTGCCAGCAGTGAAGGGACAGGGGGGGAAAAACTGTTTTTT
-	TRBV4-1	TRBJ1-2	once	CASSQIRQAHYGYTF	TGCGCCAGCAGCCAAATCCGACAGGCCCACTATGGCTACACCTTC